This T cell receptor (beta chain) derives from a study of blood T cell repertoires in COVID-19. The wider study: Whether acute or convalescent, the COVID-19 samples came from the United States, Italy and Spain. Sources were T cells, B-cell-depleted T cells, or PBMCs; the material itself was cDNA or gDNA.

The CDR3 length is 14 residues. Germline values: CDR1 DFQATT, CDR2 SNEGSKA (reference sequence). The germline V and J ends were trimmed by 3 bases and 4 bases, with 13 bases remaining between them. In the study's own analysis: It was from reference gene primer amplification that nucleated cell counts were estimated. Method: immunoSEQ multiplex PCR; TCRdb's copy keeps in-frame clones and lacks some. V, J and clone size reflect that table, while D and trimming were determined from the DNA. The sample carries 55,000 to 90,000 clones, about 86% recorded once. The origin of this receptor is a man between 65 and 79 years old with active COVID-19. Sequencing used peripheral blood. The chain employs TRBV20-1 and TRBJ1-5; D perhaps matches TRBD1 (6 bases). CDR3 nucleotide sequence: TGCAGTGCTAGTGGGGCAGGGGTAAATCAGCCCCAGCATTTT. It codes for CSASGAGVNQPQHF.